This TCR beta chain was sequenced for a study of T cells expressing NK-cell markers. For the study at large: Serological testing identified most of the eight sequenced donors as HCMV-seropositive and one as seronegative. Findings and limits, study-wide: For a handful of donors, these clonotypes were likewise the leading ones in the CD3+CD56-NKG2C+ fraction.

Germline CDR1 and CDR2: SGHRS and YFSETQ. This CDR3 spans 15 amino acids. For TCR beta, cDNA was produced by 5'RACE template switching with UMIs. From its re-call of the 5' RACE reads, TCRdb lists each CDR3 protein once, without DNA. Here the sample table reports approximately 460,000 distinct CDR3 sequences. A remark on this clonotype: Its target is not known.

Material for sequencing was blood T cells: a sorted CD56 or NKG2C T cell subset, CD4+ or CD8+ T cells, or bulk PBMC T cells (not recorded which). The receptor was isolated from a woman between 18 and 69 years old in good health. This rearrangement joins TRBV5-1 to TRBJ2-7; TCRdb proposes TRBD1, but this gene call is untestable without DNA. The CDR3 loop reads CASSPGQGVVYEQYF.